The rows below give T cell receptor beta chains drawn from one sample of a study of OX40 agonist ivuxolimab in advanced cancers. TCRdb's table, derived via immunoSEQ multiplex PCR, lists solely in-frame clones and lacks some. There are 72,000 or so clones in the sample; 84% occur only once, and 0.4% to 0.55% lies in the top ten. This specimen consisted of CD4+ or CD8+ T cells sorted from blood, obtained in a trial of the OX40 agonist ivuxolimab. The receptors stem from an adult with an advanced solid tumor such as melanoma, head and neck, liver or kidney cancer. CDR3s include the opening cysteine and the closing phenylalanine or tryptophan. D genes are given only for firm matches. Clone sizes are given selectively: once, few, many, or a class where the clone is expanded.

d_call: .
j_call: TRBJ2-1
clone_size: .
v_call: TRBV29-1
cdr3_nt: TGCAGCGTTGACTTTTGGGGCAATGAGCAGTTCTTC
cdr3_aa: CSVDFWGNEQFF

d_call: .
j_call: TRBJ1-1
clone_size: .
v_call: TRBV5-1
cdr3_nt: TGCGCCAGCAGCTTTCAAAGGAACACTGAAGCTTTCTTT
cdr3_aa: CASSFQRNTEAFF

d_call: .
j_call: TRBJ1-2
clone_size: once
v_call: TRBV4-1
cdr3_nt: TGCGCCAGCAGCCAAGAGGACACTGGGTCGGGCTACACCTTC
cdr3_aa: CASSQEDTGSGYTF

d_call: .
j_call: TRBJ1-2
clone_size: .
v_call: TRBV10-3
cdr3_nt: TGTGCCATCAGTGACCGGACTGAGCTCTATGGCTACACCTTC
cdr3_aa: CAISDRTELYGYTF

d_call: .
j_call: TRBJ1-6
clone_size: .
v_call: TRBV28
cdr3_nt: TGTGCCAGCAGAGAAACAGGTGTGAGGTCACCCCTCCACTTT
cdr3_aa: CASRETGVRSPLHF

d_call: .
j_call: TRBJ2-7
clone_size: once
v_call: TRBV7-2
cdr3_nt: TGTGCCAGCAGCTTAGTGGGGGCGGACGAGCAGTACTTC
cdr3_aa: CASSLVGADEQYF

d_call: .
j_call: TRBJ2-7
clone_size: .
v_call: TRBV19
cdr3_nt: TGTGCCAGTAGCTCGGTAGGCGGGTACGAGCAGTACTTC
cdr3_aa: CASSSVGGYEQYF

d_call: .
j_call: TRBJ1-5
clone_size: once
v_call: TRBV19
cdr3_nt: TGTGCCAGTAGTATAGCCCACATTAGCAATCAGCCCCAGCATTTT
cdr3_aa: CASSIAHISNQPQHF

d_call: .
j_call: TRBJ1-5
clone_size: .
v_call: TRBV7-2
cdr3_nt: TGTGCCAGCAGCTTAGGTGCAGGGGAAGGCAATCAGCCCCAGCATTTT
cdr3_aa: CASSLGAGEGNQPQHF

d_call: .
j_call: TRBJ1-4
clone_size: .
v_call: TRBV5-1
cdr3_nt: TGCGCCAGCAGCCCAGGGACTGTGGAAAAACTGTTTTTT
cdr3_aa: CASSPGTVEKLFF

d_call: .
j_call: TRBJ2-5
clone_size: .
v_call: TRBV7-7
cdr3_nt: TGTGCCAGCAGCTTAGGTGCGGGCAGGAATGCGGAGACCCAGTACTTC
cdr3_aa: CASSLGAGRNAETQYF

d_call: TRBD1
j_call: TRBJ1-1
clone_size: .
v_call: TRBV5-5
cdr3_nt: TGTGCCAGCAGCTTCGATGACAGGGTCACTGAAGCTTTCTTT
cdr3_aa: CASSFDDRVTEAFF

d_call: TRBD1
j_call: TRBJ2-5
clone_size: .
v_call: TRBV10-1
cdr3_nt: TGCGCCAGCAGTGAGGGGACAGAACCTAAAGAGACCCAGTACTTC
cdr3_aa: CASSEGTEPKETQYF

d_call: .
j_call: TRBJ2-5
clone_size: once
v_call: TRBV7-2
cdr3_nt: TGTGCCAGCAGCATCGGACGGGCCCAAGAGACCCAGTACTTC
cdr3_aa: CASSIGRAQETQYF

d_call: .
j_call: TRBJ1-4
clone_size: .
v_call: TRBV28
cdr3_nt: TGTGCCAGCTGGCCGGCAACTGCACGCGGTAATGAAAAACTGTTTTTT
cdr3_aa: CASWPATARGNEKLFF

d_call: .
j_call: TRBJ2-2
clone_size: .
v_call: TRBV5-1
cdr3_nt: TGCGCCAGCCGGGGGATCGGGAACACCGGGGAGCTGTTTTTT
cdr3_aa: CASRGIGNTGELFF

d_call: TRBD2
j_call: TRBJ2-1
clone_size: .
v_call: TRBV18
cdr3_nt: TGTGCCAGCTCACCGAAAACTAGCGGGAGTGGTAACTACAATGAGCAGTTCTTC
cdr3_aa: CASSPKTSGSGNYNEQFF

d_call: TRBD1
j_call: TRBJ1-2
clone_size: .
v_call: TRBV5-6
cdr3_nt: TGTGCCAGCAGCTTGGCAGGGGGCAGGGGCTACACCTTC
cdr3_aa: CASSLAGGRGYTF

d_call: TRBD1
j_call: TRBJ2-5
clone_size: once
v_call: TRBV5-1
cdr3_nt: TGCGCCAGCAGCTCGACCGGACAGGTCCAAGAGACCCAGTACTTC
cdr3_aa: CASSSTGQVQETQYF

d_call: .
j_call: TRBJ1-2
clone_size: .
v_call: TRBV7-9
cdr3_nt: TGTGCCAGCAGCTTAGGGGGGACCCCACTTGGCTACACCTTC
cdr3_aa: CASSLGGTPLGYTF

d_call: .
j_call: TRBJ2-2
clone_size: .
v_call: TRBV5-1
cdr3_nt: TGCGCCAGCAGCCAAATAATCGACGGGGAGCTGTTTTTT
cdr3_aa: CASSQIIDGELFF

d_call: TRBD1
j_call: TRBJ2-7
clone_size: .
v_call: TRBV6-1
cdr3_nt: TGTGCCAGCAGTTCGACCGGACAGGGGTCCTACGAGCAGTACTTC
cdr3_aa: CASSSTGQGSYEQYF

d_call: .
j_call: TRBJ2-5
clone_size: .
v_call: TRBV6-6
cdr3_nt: TGTGCCAGCAGTTACTCGAGGCGGGAGACCCAGTACTTC
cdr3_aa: CASSYSRRETQYF

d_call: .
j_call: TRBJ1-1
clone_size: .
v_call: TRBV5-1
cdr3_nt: TGCGCCAGCAGCTTCCGGTCGGGGATCGAAGCTTTCTTT
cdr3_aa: CASSFRSGIEAFF

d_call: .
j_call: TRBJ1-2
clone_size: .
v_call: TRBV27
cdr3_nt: TGTGCCAGCAGCCCCTCGACAGCTACTATGAGCGGCTACACCTTC
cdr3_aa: CASSPSTATMSGYTF

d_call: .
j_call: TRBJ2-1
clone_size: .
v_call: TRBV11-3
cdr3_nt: TGTGCCAGCAGCTTAGGGTTCCGGCAGGGTCTCAATGAGCAGTTCTTC
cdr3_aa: CASSLGFRQGLNEQFF

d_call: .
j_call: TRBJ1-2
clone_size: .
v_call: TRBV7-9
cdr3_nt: TGTGCCAGCAGCTTAGCGGGAGGCTATGGCTACACCTTC
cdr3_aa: CASSLAGGYGYTF